This T cell receptor (beta chain) was recovered during a study of T-cell memory formation after mild COVID-19. Study-wide context: Largely donor-specific TCR clusters were found. Study-level results: CD4+ contracting clones lay mainly in CM and EM, CD8+ ones in EMRA. A second wave of clones peaked on day 37, and their SARS-CoV-2 specificity went unconfirmed.

TCRdb reprocessed the 5' RACE reads with MiXCR, giving one entry per CDR3 protein. The table has roughly 110,000 distinct CDR3 sequences, about 15% seen once; the top ten hold 28%. Comment on this clonotype: Its antigen is not known.

The sequencing input was PBMCs or a T cell subset sorted from them (not recorded which). This TCR was sampled from an adult woman who had mild COVID-19 (a few samples of this study predate the infection). Cell type and time point are not known.

In DNA form, the CDR3 reads TGTGCCAGCAGCCCTGGGAGGGCGTACGACGAGCAGTACTTC. Its translation: CASSPGRAYDEQYF. V and J are TRBV7-6 and TRBJ2-7; 7 nucleotides line up with TRBD2. The CDR3 runs 14 residues. Per germline, CDR1 SGHVS and CDR2 FNYEAQ. J lost 5 bases, V lost 5 bases, and 9 bases had no gene match.